What follows are 9 T cell receptor beta chains derived from one specimen sequenced in a study of blood T cell repertoires in COVID-19. TCRdb's table, derived via immunoSEQ multiplex PCR, lists solely in-frame clones and lacks some. There are about 250,000 clones in the sample; about 87% occur only once, and 1.5% to 2% lies in the top ten. The sample comprised PBMCs or T cells enriched from blood (not recorded which). The receptors come from a woman between 50 and 59 years old who had recovered from COVID-19.

V is TRBV27 and J is TRBJ1-6, with D possibly TRBD1 on 5 matching bases. V was shortened by 5 bases and J by 7 bases, with 6 bases between the two germline ends. The CDR3 totals 12 residues. Germline loops: CDR1 MNHEY, CDR2 SMNVEV (reference sequence). The DNA of the CDR3 is TGTGCCAGCAGTCCAGGGAATTCACCCCTCCACTTT. This gives the protein CASSPGNSPLHF.

V and J are TRBV27 and TRBJ2-7, with 8 nucleotides matching TRBD2. This CDR3 has 17 residues. Unmatched junction bases numbered 9, after V lost 2 bases and J lost 0 bases. The V gene's germline CDR1 is MNHEY and CDR2 SMNVEV (reference sequence). CDR3 bases: TGTGCCAGCAGTTTAATATACGGGAGGGACCCCTCCTACGAGCAGTACTTC. This translates into CASSLIYGRDPSYEQYF.

This clone was seen a handful of times. The chain recombines TRBV7-6 with TRBJ1-3; TRBD1 aligns across 9 bases. With V trimmed by 1 base and J by 2 bases, 0 bases remained unmatched. The CDR3 loop spans 15 amino acids. Germline V lookup: CDR1 SGHVS, CDR2 FNYEAQ. DNA for the CDR3: TGTGCCAGCAGCTTAGGGACAGGGGCTGGAAACACCATATATTTT. This encodes CASSLGTGAGNTIYF.

The chain employs TRBV10-3 and TRBJ2-6; 9 positions agree with TRBD1. This CDR3 spans 20 amino acids. Per germline, CDR1 ENHRY and CDR2 SYGVKD. V was pared by 5 bases and J by 3 bases, with 17 bases of the junction left unmatched. This CDR3 is CAISPWVGGQGSFGANVLTF. The CDR3 DNA reads as TGTGCCATCAGTCCATGGGTGGGGGGACAGGGATCCTTTGGGGCCAACGTCCTGACTTTC.

This rearrangement joins TRBV25-1 to TRBJ1-1, with D unresolved. V lost 3 bases to trimming and J lost 2 bases, with 4 bases between them. Germline V gives CDR1 MGHDK, CDR2 SYGVNS. CDR3 length equals 12 residues. This CDR3 is CASSDPNTEAFF. In DNA, the CDR3 is TGTGCCAGCAGTGACCCTAACACTGAAGCTTTCTTT. Full variable domain (missing parts from reference TRBV25-1 and TRBJ1-1): EADIYQTPRYLVIGTGKKITLECSQTMGHDKMYWYQQDPGMELHLIHYSYGVNSTEKGDLSSESTVSRIRTEHFPLTLESARPSHTSQYLCASSDPNTEAFFGQGTRLTVV.

This chain connects TRBV3-1 (or the pseudogene TRBV3-2) to TRBJ2-3; 9 positions agree with TRBD2. The J segment lost 8 bases and the V segment lost 1 base, leaving 4 bases of the junction unmatched. The CDR3 totals 14 residues. Germline CDR1 reads LGHDT; CDR2 reads YNNKEL (reference sequence). The CDR3 protein is CASSQGWREGTQYF. CDR3 in DNA: TGTGCCAGCAGCCAAGGTTGGCGGGAGGGTACGCAGTATTTT.

A word on this clone: One end of the junction is discordant with germline, which a read error may explain. The genes are TRBV7-7 and TRBJ2-5; the D gene is possibly TRBD1 (6 bases). The CDR3 is 15 amino acids. In germline, CDR1 is SSHAT, CDR2 FNYEAQ (reference sequence). CDR3 residues: CASSLSQGRGETQYF. DNA of the CDR3: TGTGCTAGCAGCTTATCCCAGGGGCGCGGGGAGACCCAGTACTTC.

The chain couples TRBV28 to TRBJ2-2; D remains ambiguous. V was clipped by 5 bases and J by 2 bases, with 6 bases between them. Germline values: CDR1 MDHEN, CDR2 SYDVKM. The CDR3 covers 13 residues. This CDR3 reads CASSPVNTGELFF. The CDR3 DNA sequence: TGTGCCAGCAGTCCCGTAAACACCGGGGAGCTGTTTTTT.

This chain links TRBV15 with TRBJ2-5; 7 bases map to TRBD1. J was trimmed by 5 bases and V by 1 base; bases with no gene match: 13. Per germline, CDR1 LNHNV and CDR2 YYDKDF (reference sequence). The CDR3 is 17 amino acids. CDR3 region: CATSRGFSEGAVETQYF. The DNA for the CDR3 is TGTGCCACCAGCAGAGGTTTTAGTGAGGGGGCTGTGGAGACCCAGTACTTC.